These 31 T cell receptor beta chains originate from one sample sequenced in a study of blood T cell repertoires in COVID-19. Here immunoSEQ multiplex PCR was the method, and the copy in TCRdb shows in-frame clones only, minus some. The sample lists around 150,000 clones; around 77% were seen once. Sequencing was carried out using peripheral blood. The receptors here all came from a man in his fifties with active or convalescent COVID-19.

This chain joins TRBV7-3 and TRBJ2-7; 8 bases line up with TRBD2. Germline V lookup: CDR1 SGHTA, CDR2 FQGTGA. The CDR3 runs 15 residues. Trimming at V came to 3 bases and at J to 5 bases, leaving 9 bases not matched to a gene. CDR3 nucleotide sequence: TGTGCCAGCAGCTTTGGGGACGGGAGGGCCCACGAGCAGTACTTC. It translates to CASSFGDGRAHEQYF. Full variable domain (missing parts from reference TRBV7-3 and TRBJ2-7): GAGVSQTPSNKVTEKGKYVELRCDPISGHTALYWYRQSLGQGPEFLIYFQGTGAADDSGLPNDRFFAVRPEGSVSTLKIQRTERGDSAVYLCASSFGDGRAHEQYFGPGTRLTVT.

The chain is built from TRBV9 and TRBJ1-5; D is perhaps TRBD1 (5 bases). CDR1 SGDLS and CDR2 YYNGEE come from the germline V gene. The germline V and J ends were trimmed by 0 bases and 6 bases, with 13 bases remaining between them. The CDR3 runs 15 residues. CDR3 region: CASSVEGLGGQPQHF. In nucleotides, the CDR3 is TGTGCCAGCAGCGTAGAAGGGCTGGGGGGTCAGCCCCAGCATTTT.

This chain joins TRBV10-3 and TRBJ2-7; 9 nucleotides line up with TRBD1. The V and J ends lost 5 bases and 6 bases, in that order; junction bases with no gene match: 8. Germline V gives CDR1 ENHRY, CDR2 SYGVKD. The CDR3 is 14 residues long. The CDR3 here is CAISPPGQGLEQYF. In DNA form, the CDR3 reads TGTGCCATCAGTCCACCGGGACAGGGACTCGAGCAGTACTTC.

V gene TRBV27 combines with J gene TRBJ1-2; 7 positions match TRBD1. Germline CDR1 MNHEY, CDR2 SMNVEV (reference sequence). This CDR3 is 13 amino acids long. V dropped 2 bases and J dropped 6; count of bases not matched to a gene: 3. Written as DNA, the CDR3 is TGTGCCAGCAGTTTACGCAGGGGGAATGGCTACACCTTC. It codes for CASSLRRGNGYTF.

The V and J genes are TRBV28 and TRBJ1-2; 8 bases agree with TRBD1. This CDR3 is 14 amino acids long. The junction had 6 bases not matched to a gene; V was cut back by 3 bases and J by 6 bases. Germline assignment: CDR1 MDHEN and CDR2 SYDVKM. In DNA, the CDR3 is TGTGCCAGCAGTTTCTCGACAGGGGAGGATGGCTACACCTTC. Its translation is CASSFSTGEDGYTF.

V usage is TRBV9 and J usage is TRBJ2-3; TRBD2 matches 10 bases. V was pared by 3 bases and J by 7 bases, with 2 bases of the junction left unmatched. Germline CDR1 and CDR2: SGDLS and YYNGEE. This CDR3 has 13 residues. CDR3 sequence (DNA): TGTGCCAGCAGCGGGACTAGCGGAAATACGCAGTATTTT. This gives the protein CASSGTSGNTQYF.

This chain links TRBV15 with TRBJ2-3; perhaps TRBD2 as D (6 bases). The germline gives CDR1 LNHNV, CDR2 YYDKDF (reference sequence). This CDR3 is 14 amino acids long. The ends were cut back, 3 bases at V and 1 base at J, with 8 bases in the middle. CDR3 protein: CATSSASGTDTQYF. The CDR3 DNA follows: TGTGCCACCAGCAGCGCTAGCGGCACAGATACGCAGTATTTT.

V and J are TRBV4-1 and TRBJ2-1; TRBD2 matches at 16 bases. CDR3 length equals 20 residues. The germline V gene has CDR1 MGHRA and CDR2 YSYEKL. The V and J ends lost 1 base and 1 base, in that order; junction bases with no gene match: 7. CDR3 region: CASSQVLGLAGGSSYNEQFF. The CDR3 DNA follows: TGCGCCAGCAGCCAAGTGCTGGGACTAGCGGGAGGGAGTTCCTACAATGAGCAGTTCTTC.

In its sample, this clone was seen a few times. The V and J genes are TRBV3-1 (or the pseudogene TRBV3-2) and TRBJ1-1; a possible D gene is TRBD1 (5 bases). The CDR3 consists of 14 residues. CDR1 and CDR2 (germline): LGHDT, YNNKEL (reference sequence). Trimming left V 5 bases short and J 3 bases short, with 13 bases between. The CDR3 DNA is TGTGCCAGCAGCAACCGGGGGGGGGACACTGAAGCTTTCTTT. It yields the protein CASSNRGGDTEAFF.

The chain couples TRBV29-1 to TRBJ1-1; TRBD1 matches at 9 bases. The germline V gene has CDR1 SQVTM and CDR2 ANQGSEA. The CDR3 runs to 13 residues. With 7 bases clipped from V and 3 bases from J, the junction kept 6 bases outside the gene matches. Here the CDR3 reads CSALTGGHTEAFF. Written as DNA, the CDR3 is TGCAGCGCACTAACAGGGGGCCACACTGAAGCTTTCTTT.

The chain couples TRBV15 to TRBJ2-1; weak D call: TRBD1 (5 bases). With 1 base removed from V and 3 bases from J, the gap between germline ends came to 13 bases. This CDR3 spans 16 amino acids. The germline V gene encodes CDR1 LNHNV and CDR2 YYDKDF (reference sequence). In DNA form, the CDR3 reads TGTGCCACCAGCAGAGTGCGGCAGGGTGTCTACAATGAGCAGTTCTTC. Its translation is CATSRVRQGVYNEQFF. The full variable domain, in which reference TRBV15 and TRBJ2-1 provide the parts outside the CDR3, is DAMVIQNPRYQVTQFGKPVTLSCSQTLNHNVMYWYQQKSSQAPKLLFHYYDKDFNNEADTPDNFQSRRPNTSFCFLDIRSPGLGDTAMYLCATSRVRQGVYNEQFFGPGTRLTVL.

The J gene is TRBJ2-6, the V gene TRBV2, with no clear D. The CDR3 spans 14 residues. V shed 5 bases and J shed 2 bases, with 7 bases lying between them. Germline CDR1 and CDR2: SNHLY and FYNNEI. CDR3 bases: TGTGCCAGCAGTACCGGAGCTGGGGCCAACGTCCTGACTTTC. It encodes CASSTGAGANVLTF.

DNA for the CDR3: TGTGCCAGCAGCACTTTAGCGGGAGGGCCTCAGAACGAGCAGTACTTC. This codes for CASSTLAGGPQNEQYF. V usage is TRBV5-5 and J usage is TRBJ2-7, with 11 positions matching TRBD2. The CDR3 has 16 residues. V shed 4 bases, J shed 5 bases, and the junction held 11 bases outside the gene matches. From germline, CDR1 is SGHKS and CDR2 YYEKEE (reference sequence). Based on the CDR3 plus reference TRBV5-5 and TRBJ2-7, the full variable domain is DAGVTQSPTHLIKTRGQQVTLRCSPISGHKSVSWYQQVLGQGPQFIFQYYEKEERGRGNFPDRFSARQFPNYSSELNVNALLLGDSALYLCASSTLAGGPQNEQYFGPGTRLTVT.

The CDR3 bases are TGTGCCAGCAGACGGCAGGGGGCTAGCTACGAGCAGTACTTC. This encodes CASRRQGASYEQYF. V is TRBV28 and J is TRBJ2-7; 8 positions agree with TRBD1. The CDR3 extends over 14 amino acids. V was pared by 6 bases and J by 3 bases, with 7 bases of the junction left unmatched. The germline V gene has CDR1 MDHEN and CDR2 SYDVKM.

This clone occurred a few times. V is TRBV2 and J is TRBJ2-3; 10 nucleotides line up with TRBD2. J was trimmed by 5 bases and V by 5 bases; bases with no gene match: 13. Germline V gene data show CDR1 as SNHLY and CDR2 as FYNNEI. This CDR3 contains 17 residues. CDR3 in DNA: TGTGCCAGCAGTCTCAGGGTAGTAGCGGGAGGAGGAGATACGCAGTATTTT. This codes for CASSLRVVAGGGDTQYF.

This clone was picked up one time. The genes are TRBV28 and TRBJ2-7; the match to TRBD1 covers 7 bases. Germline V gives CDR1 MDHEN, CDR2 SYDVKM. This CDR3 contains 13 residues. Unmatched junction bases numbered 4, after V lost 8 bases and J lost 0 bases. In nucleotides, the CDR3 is TGTGCCAGCCGGGACAGTAACTCCTACGAGCAGTACTTC. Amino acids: CASRDSNSYEQYF.

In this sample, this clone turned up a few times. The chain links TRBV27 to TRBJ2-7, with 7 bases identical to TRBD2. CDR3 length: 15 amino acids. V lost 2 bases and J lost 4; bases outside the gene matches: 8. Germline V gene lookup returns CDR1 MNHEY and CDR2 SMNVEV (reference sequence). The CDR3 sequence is CASSLSGTLWYEQYF. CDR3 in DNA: TGTGCCAGCAGTTTAAGCGGGACTCTCTGGTACGAGCAGTACTTC.

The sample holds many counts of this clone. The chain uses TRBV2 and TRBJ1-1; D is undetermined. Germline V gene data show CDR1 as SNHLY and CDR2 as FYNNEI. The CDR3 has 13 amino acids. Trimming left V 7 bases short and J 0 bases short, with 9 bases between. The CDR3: CASIESVNTEAFF. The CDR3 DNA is TGTGCCAGCATAGAGTCTGTGAACACTGAAGCTTTCTTT.

This CDR3 is CASSIGQFYEQYF. The CDR3 DNA is TGTGCCAGTAGTATAGGACAGTTCTACGAGCAGTACTTC. V is TRBV19 and J is TRBJ2-7, with D perhaps matching TRBD1 (5 bases). V was clipped by 1 base and J by 3 bases, with 7 bases between them. CDR3 size: 13 residues. Per germline, CDR1 LNHDA and CDR2 SQIVND (reference sequence).

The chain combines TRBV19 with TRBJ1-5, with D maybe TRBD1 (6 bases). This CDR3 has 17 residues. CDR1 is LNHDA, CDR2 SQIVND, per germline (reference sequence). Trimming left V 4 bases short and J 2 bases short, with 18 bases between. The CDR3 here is CASSTLGGGWGNQPQHF. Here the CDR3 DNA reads TGTGCCAGTAGTACCCTGGGGGGGGGCTGGGGCAATCAGCCCCAGCATTTT.

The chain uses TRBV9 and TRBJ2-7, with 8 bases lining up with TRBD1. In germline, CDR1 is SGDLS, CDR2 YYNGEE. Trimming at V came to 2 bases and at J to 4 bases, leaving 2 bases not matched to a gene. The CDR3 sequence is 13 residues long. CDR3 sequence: CASSVRQGYEQYF. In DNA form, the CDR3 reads TGTGCCAGCAGCGTCCGACAGGGGTACGAGCAGTACTTC.

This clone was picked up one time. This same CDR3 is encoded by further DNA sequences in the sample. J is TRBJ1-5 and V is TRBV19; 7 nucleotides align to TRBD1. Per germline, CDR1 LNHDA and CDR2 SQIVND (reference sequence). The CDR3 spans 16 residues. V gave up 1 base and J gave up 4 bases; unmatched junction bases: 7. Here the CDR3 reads CASSIVGGGGNQPQHF. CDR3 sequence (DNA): TGTGCCAGTAGTATAGTAGGAGGGGGCGGGAATCAGCCCCAGCATTTT.

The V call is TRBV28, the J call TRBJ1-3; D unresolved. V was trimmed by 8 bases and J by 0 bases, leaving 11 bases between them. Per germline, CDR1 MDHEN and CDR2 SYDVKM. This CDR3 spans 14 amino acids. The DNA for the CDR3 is TGTGCCAGCCGTGCGGCAGCCTCTGGAAACACCATATATTTT. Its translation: CASRAAASGNTIYF.

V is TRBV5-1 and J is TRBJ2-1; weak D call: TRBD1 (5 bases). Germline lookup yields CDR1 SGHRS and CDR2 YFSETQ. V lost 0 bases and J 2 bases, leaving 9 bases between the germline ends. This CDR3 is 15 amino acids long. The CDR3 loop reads CASSLEEGAYNEQFF. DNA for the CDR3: TGCGCCAGCAGCTTGGAGGAAGGGGCCTACAATGAGCAGTTCTTC.

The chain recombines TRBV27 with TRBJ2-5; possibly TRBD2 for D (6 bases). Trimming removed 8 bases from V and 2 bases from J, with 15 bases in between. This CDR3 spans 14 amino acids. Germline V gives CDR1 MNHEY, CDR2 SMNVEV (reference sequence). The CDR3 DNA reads TGTGCCAGCGCGTGGGCTAGCGTACAAGAGACCCAGTACTTC. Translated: CASAWASVQETQYF.

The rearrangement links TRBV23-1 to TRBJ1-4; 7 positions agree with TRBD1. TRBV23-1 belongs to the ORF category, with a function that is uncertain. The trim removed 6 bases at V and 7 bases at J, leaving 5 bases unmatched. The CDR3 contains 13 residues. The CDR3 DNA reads TGCGCCAGCAGGACAGGGTGGACTGAAAAACTGTTTTTT. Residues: CASRTGWTEKLFF.

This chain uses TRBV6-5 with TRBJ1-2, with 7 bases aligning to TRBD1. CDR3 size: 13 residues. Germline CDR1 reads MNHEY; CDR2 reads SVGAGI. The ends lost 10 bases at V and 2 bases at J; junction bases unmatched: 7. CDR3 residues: CAIRKGQNYGYTF. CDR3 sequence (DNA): TGTGCCATCCGCAAGGGACAGAACTATGGCTACACCTTC.

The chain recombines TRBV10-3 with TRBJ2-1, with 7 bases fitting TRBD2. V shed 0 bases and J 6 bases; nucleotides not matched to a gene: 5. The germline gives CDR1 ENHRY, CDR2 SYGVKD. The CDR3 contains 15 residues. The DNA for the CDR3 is TGTGCCATCAGTGAGTCGGCGGGAGCTGGCAATGAGCAGTTCTTC. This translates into CAISESAGAGNEQFF.

For the CDR3, the DNA is TGCAGCGTTGAGGGTCGGGAGGGGAGCAATGAGCAGTTCTTC. Translating gives CSVEGREGSNEQFF. The rearrangement links TRBV29-1 to TRBJ2-1; 8 bases align to TRBD2. This CDR3 has 14 residues. Germline V gives CDR1 SQVTM, CDR2 ANQGSEA. V shed 3 bases and J 6 bases; nucleotides not matched to a gene: 7.

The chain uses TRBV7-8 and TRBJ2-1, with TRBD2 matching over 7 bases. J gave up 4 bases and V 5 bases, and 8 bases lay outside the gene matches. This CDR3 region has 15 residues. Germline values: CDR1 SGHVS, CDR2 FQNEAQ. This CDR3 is CASSPGRALYNEQFF. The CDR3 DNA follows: TGTGCCAGCAGCCCGGGGAGGGCCCTTTACAATGAGCAGTTCTTC.

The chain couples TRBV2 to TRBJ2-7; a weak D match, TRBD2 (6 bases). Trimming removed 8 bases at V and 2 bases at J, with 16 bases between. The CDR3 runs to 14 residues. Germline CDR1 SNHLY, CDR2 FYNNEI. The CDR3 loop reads CASESVPGAYEQYF. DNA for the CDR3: TGTGCCAGCGAATCAGTCCCGGGAGCCTACGAGCAGTACTTC. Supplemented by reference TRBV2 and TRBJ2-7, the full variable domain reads EPEVTQTPSHQVTQMGQEVILRCVPISNHLYFYWYRQILGQKVEFLVSFYNNEISEKSEIFDDQFSVERPDGSNFTLKIRSTKLEDSAMYFCASESVPGAYEQYFGPGTRLTVT.